This passage covers 27 T cell receptor beta chains from one sample sequenced in a study of chemoradiotherapy in HPV16-positive cancers. Profiled with immunoSEQ multiplex PCR; TCRdb holds only in-frame clones, not every one. The sample has more than 9,500 clones; around 87% are singletons. The sample consisted of blood, taken from a patient who underwent chemoradiotherapy. These receptor sequences come from a human donor with HPV-associated anogenital cancer.

As to this clone: One end of the junction does not line up with germline, which may come from a read error. This chain connects TRBV5-1 to TRBJ1-2; D remains unclear. This CDR3 contains 13 residues. CDR1 is SGHRS and CDR2 is YFSETQ in the germline V gene. The CDR3 DNA reads TGCGCCAGCAGCTCCACGGATGGATCCACCCCCCTCTTC. This gives the protein CASSSTDGSTPLF.

This chain connects TRBV25-1 to TRBJ2-1; either TRBD1 or TRBD2 may supply D (6 bases each). Deletions cut 4 bases from V and 0 bases from J, with 13 bases between. The CDR3 contains 16 residues. Germline loops: CDR1 MGHDK, CDR2 SYGVNS. CDR3 residues: CASSGQGRSSYNEQFF. The CDR3 DNA reads as TGTGCCAGCAGTGGGCAGGGGAGGAGCTCCTACAATGAGCAGTTCTTC.

The genes are TRBV2 and TRBJ1-1; D not certain. Trimming stripped 4 bases from V and 5 bases from J, with 11 bases between. CDR1 and CDR2 from the germline V gene are SNHLY and FYNNEI. CDR3 size: 13 residues. The CDR3 protein is CASSADGGTEAFF. The CDR3 coding sequence is TGTGCCAGCAGTGCAGACGGAGGTACTGAAGCTTTCTTT. Drawing the rest from reference TRBV2 and TRBJ1-1, the complete variable domain is EPEVTQTPSHQVTQMGQEVILRCVPISNHLYFYWYRQILGQKVEFLVSFYNNEISEKSEIFDDQFSVERPDGSNFTLKIRSTKLEDSAMYFCASSADGGTEAFFGQGTRLTVV.

V usage is TRBV7-9 and J usage is TRBJ1-1, with D perhaps matching TRBD1 (6 bases). Per germline, CDR1 SEHNR and CDR2 FQNEAQ (reference sequence). The CDR3 is 14 amino acids. V gave up 3 bases and J gave up 5 bases, with 13 bases separating them. The chain's CDR3 is CASSLAGGGTEAFF. CDR3 bases: TGTGCCAGCAGCTTGGCGGGGGGCGGAACTGAAGCTTTCTTT.

This chain links TRBV11-1 with TRBJ2-7; TRBD2 aligns across 10 bases. Germline V gene data show CDR1 as SGHAT and CDR2 as FQDESV (reference sequence). CDR3 length: 16 amino acids. The J segment lost 3 bases and the V segment lost 5 bases, leaving 10 bases of the junction unmatched. CDR3 nucleotide sequence: TGTGCCAGCAGCCCGGGTAGCGGGGGGACGATCTACGAGCAGTACTTC. It translates to CASSPGSGGTIYEQYF.

The chain couples TRBV19 to TRBJ1-1; no clear D. From germline, CDR1 is LNHDA and CDR2 SQIVND (reference sequence). V dropped 1 base and J dropped 0 bases, with 9 bases sitting between them. CDR3 length: 15 amino acids. Here the CDR3 DNA reads TGTGCCAGTAGTATAGCTGCCAGGCTGAACACTGAAGCTTTCTTT. Its translation: CASSIAARLNTEAFF.

The V and J genes are TRBV11-3 and TRBJ2-3; D call uncertain. Trimming pared 7 bases from V and 5 bases from J, leaving 13 bases between. From germline, CDR1 is SGHNT and CDR2 YENEEA. The CDR3 loop spans 13 amino acids. The chain's CDR3 is CASTPTSRDTQYF. CDR3 DNA sequence: TGTGCCAGCACCCCAACGTCGAGAGATACGCAGTATTTT.

This chain connects TRBV6-6 to TRBJ1-2, with 7 bases that match TRBD1. The V segment lost 6 bases and the J segment 3 bases; nucleotides outside the gene matches: 7. The CDR3 has 14 amino acids. Germline lookup yields CDR1 MNHNY and CDR2 SVGAGI (reference sequence). The CDR3 loop is CASSLTTGDYGYTF. As DNA, the CDR3 is TGTGCCAGCAGCCTAACCACAGGGGACTATGGCTACACCTTC.

The genes are TRBV18 and TRBJ2-1, with TRBD1 matching over 7 bases. Germline values: CDR1 KGHSH, CDR2 LQKENI. CDR3 length equals 15 residues. V shed 3 bases, J shed 7 bases, and the junction held 9 bases outside the gene matches. The CDR3 protein is CASSPSQGTRNEQFF. As DNA, the CDR3 is TGTGCCAGCTCACCTTCACAGGGGACGCGGAATGAGCAGTTCTTC.

The chain couples TRBV30 to TRBJ1-2, with 7 bases lining up with TRBD1. The CDR3 is made up of 13 amino acids. After removal of 4 bases from V and 4 bases from J, the junction contained 6 bases not matched to a gene. The V gene's germline CDR1 is GTSNPN and CDR2 SVGIG (reference sequence). CDR3 amino acids: CAWNYDRVYGYTF. The DNA for the CDR3 is TGTGCCTGGAACTACGACAGGGTCTATGGCTACACCTTC.

The gene calls are TRBV15 and TRBJ2-4; the D gene could be TRBD1 or TRBD2 (5 bases each). Germline-derived CDR1 and CDR2 are LNHNV and YYDKDF (reference sequence). This CDR3 has 16 amino acids. Trimming pared 2 bases from V and 1 base from J, leaving 12 bases between. CDR3 protein: CATSRPSWGAKNIQYF. The CDR3 region has the DNA TGTGCCACCAGCAGACCCTCTTGGGGGGCCAAAAACATTCAGTACTTC.

V and J are TRBV27 and TRBJ2-5, with 10 bases identical to TRBD2. Germline lookup yields CDR1 MNHEY and CDR2 SMNVEV (reference sequence). The CDR3 length is 15 residues. The V gene end was trimmed by 4 bases and the J gene end by 7 bases; junction bases not matched to a gene: 9. CDR3 sequence (DNA): TGTGCCAGCAGTTCGCTAGCGGGGGAGATCGGGACCCAGTACTTC. This gives the protein CASSSLAGEIGTQYF.

The chain carries TRBV11-3 and TRBJ2-7; 10 bases are shared with TRBD2. The CDR3 loop spans 19 amino acids. V lost 4 bases, J lost 2 bases, and 17 bases stayed unmatched. Germline V CDR1 and CDR2: SGHNT, YENEEA. CDR3 sequence (DNA): TGTGCCAGCAGCTCCGAGGACCCAATCTCTAGCGGGGGAACCTACGAGCAGTACTTC. Translating gives CASSSEDPISSGGTYEQYF.

The V and J genes are TRBV6-5 and TRBJ2-7, with 8 bases aligning to TRBD2. V was pared by 4 bases and J by 3 bases, with 11 bases of the junction left unmatched. From germline, CDR1 is MNHEY and CDR2 SVGAGI. CDR3 length: 16 residues. The CDR3 DNA follows: TGTGCCAGCAGTTCGGCTAGGGCTAGCGGGTTCTACGAGCAGTACTTC. Encoded protein: CASSSARASGFYEQYF.

This rearrangement joins TRBV5-6 to TRBJ2-3, with D possibly TRBD1 on 6 matching bases. Trimming shortened V by 3 bases and J by 0 bases, and 14 bases separated the two germline ends. The CDR3 consists of 16 residues. CDR1 SGHDT and CDR2 YYEEEE come from the germline V gene. The chain's CDR3 is CASSSTTGTSTDTQYF. Written as DNA, the CDR3 is TGTGCCAGCAGCTCAACGACAGGTACTAGCACAGATACGCAGTATTTT.

The rearrangement uses TRBV7-2 and TRBJ1-1, with D possibly matching TRBD1 (5 bases). This CDR3 contains 13 residues. Trimming cost V 5 bases and J 0 bases, with 7 bases left between them. Germline values: CDR1 SGHTA, CDR2 FQGNSA. Written as DNA, the CDR3 is TGTGCCAGCAGCAAACAGGTGAACACTGAAGCTTTCTTT. Protein product: CASSKQVNTEAFF.

The chain recombines TRBV19 with TRBJ2-7; D is unresolved. The germline V gene has CDR1 LNHDA and CDR2 SQIVND (reference sequence). V gave up 4 bases and J gave up 4 bases, with 11 bases separating them. The CDR3 is 13 amino acids. The CDR3 loop reads CASSTSQYYEQYF. CDR3 nucleotides: TGTGCCAGTAGTACCTCACAGTATTACGAGCAGTACTTC.

The chain employs TRBV19 and TRBJ1-1; TRBD1 is a possible D gene (5 bases). CDR3 length: 14 amino acids. Trimming cost V 1 base and J 3 bases, with 9 bases left between them. CDR1 is LNHDA and CDR2 is SQIVND in the germline V gene (reference sequence). CDR3 sequence: CASSIGGSHTEAFF. Written as DNA, the CDR3 is TGTGCCAGTAGTATAGGGGGCAGCCACACTGAAGCTTTCTTT.

The V gene is TRBV11-3, the J gene TRBJ2-2; a possible D gene is TRBD1 (6 bases). The germline V gene encodes CDR1 SGHNT and CDR2 YENEEA. This CDR3 spans 15 amino acids. Trimming took off 2 bases at V and 3 bases at J, with 10 bases between the two ends. DNA of the CDR3: TGTGCCAGCAGCTTAACGGACAGTTACACCGGGGAGCTGTTTTTT. As protein: CASSLTDSYTGELFF.

The V gene is TRBV6-5, the J gene TRBJ2-7, with D perhaps matching TRBD2 (6 bases). The V and J ends lost 5 bases and 4 bases respectively, with 18 bases between them. The V gene's germline CDR1 is MNHEY and CDR2 SVGAGI. The CDR3 is 15 residues long. The CDR3 is CASSPRLELEYEQYF. The DNA for the CDR3 is TGTGCCAGCAGTCCCAGACTAGAACTGGAATACGAGCAGTACTTC.

V usage is TRBV18 and J usage is TRBJ2-5; D assignment may be TRBD1 or TRBD2 (5 bases each). The CDR3 length is 13 residues. V was pared by 7 bases and J by 5 bases, with 14 bases between. Germline-derived CDR1 and CDR2 are KGHSH and LQKENI. This CDR3 reads CASFTWGMETQYF. As DNA, the CDR3 is TGTGCCAGCTTCACGTGGGGGATGGAGACCCAGTACTTC. Filled out from reference TRBV18 and TRBJ2-5, the complete variable domain reads NAGVMQNPRHLVRRRGQEARLRCSPMKGHSHVYWYRQLPEEGLKFMVYLQKENIIDESGMPKERFSAEFPKEGPSILRIQQVVRGDSAAYFCASFTWGMETQYFGPGTRLLVL.

The V and J genes are TRBV7-2 and TRBJ2-1; D is undetermined. The germline V gene encodes CDR1 SGHTA and CDR2 FQGNSA. Trimming took 0 bases from V and 6 from J, leaving 3 bases between them. The CDR3 runs 12 residues. Here the CDR3 DNA reads TGTGCCAGCAGCTTAGCCTCCAATGAGCAGTTCTTC. This translates into CASSLASNEQFF.

The chain employs TRBV30 and TRBJ2-7, with D possibly matching TRBD2 (8 bases). In germline, CDR1 is GTSNPN, CDR2 SVGIG (reference sequence). The CDR3 runs to 15 residues. V lost 7 bases and J lost 0, with 19 bases in between. In DNA form, the CDR3 reads TGTGCCTCTTACGGGGGGGACAGTTCCTCCTACGAGCAGTACTTC. It specifies CASYGGDSSSYEQYF.

V and J are TRBV5-1 and TRBJ2-3; D is unclear. This CDR3 has 17 residues. V was clipped by 9 bases and J by 1 base, with 24 bases between them. Germline-derived CDR1 and CDR2 are SGHRS and YFSETQ. Written as DNA, the CDR3 is TGCGCCACCCGGCGAGGACGAAGTCACCGCGGCACAGATACGCAGTATTTT. Protein: CATRRGRSHRGTDTQYF.

This chain connects TRBV5-5 to TRBJ2-7; 8 nucleotides align to TRBD2. From germline, CDR1 is SGHKS and CDR2 YYEKEE (reference sequence). After removal of 3 bases from V and 2 bases from J, the junction contained 1 base not matched to a gene. The CDR3 covers 13 residues. CDR3 coding DNA: TGTGCCAGCAGCTGGGGACTAGCCTACGAGCAGTACTTC. Translation gives CASSWGLAYEQYF.

V and J are TRBV18 and TRBJ1-3; 8 bases are shared with TRBD1. CDR3 length equals 15 residues. V lost 6 bases, J lost 4 bases, and 8 bases stayed unmatched. Germline CDR1 KGHSH, CDR2 LQKENI. CDR3 nucleotide sequence: TGTGCCAGCTCGCAATTCCGGGACAGGGGAAACACCATATATTTT. This gives the protein CASSQFRDRGNTIYF. The full variable domain, in which reference TRBV18 and TRBJ1-3 provide the parts outside the CDR3, is NAGVMQNPRHLVRRRGQEARLRCSPMKGHSHVYWYRQLPEEGLKFMVYLQKENIIDESGMPKERFSAEFPKEGPSILRIQQVVRGDSAAYFCASSQFRDRGNTIYFGEGSWLTVV.

V and J are TRBV7-3 and TRBJ2-2, with D perhaps matching TRBD1 (5 bases). The germline V gene has CDR1 SGHTA and CDR2 FQGTGA. The CDR3 length is 14 residues. Trimming left V 2 bases short and J 1 base short, with 5 bases between. This CDR3 reads CASSLQGNTGELFF. CDR3 coding DNA: TGTGCCAGCAGCTTACAGGGGAACACCGGGGAGCTGTTTTTT.